The T cell receptor (beta chain) described here comes from a study of T cell responses to AZD1222 COVID-19 vaccine. The assay was immunoSEQ multiplex PCR, and TCRdb's table has in-frame clones only and misses some. The repertoire holds over 150,000 clones, with 86% as singletons. This TCR derives from an adult in good health. Sequencing was performed on peripheral blood, taken on day 0 of MenACWY control vaccination.

The DNA of the CDR3 is TGTGCCAGCACCATGACAGGGTTCACTGAAGCTTTCTTT. It yields the protein CASTMTGFTEAFF. The chain has TRBV12-3 or TRBV12-4 and TRBJ1-1; 7 positions agree with TRBD1. Trimming removed 7 bases from V and 4 bases from J; junction bases left unmatched: 6. The CDR3 is made up of 13 amino acids.